What follows are 25 T cell receptor beta chains derived from one specimen sequenced in a study of shared clonotypes between healthy human individuals. Profiled with immunoSEQ multiplex PCR; TCRdb holds only in-frame clones, not every one. The profile shows 2 million to 3 million clones, approximately 94% of them singletons. The sample taken for sequencing was naive CD4+ T cells sorted from blood. The subset here: CD45RA+ positively selected. The source is a man aged 18 to 29 in good health.

This chain uses TRBV5-1 with TRBJ2-1, with 7 bases fitting TRBD2. Germline V gene sequence: CDR1 SGHRS, CDR2 YFSETQ. The CDR3 is 13 residues long. V shed 6 bases, J shed 3 bases, and the junction held 3 bases outside the gene matches. Here the CDR3 reads CASIGTNYNEQFF. The CDR3 coding sequence is TGCGCCAGCATCGGGACTAACTACAATGAGCAGTTCTTC. The complete variable domain, with remaining parts taken from reference TRBV5-1 and TRBJ2-1, reads KAGVTQTPRYLIKTRGQQVTLSCSPISGHRSVSWYQQTPGQGLQFLFEYFSETQRNKGNFPGRFSGRQFSNSRSEMNVSTLELGDSALYLCASIGTNYNEQFFGPGTRLTVL.

The V and J genes are TRBV29-1 and TRBJ2-7; D perhaps matches TRBD1 (6 bases). The germline V and J ends were trimmed by 6 bases and 2 bases, with 14 bases remaining between them. The V gene's germline CDR1 is SQVTM and CDR2 ANQGSEA. The length of the CDR3 is 13 residues. The CDR3 DNA reads as TGCAGCGTGGCCGGGACACTGACCTACGAGCAGTACTTC. Its translation is CSVAGTLTYEQYF.

This chain links TRBV2 with TRBJ2-7; 9 positions match TRBD1. Trimming took 5 bases from V and 0 from J; bases not matched to a gene: 8. The CDR3 runs 16 residues. From germline, CDR1 is SNHLY and CDR2 FYNNEI. The CDR3 sequence: CASSLTPTGGSYEQYF. As DNA, the CDR3 is TGTGCCAGCAGTCTGACGCCGACAGGGGGCTCCTACGAGCAGTACTTC.

J is TRBJ2-1 and V is TRBV5-1; D possibly corresponds to TRBD2 (5 bases). Germline loops: CDR1 SGHRS, CDR2 YFSETQ. The CDR3 length is 13 residues. The ends were cut back, 4 bases at V and 7 bases at J, with 12 bases in the middle. The CDR3 loop is CASSLTGFNEQFF. In DNA form, the CDR3 reads TGCGCCAGCAGCCTTACGGGGTTTAATGAGCAGTTCTTC.

V gene TRBV4-1 combines with J gene TRBJ2-4; no reliable D call. The germline CDR1 and CDR2 sequences are MGHRA and YSYEKL. The CDR3 totals 16 residues. Trimming took off 1 base at V and 0 bases at J, with 10 bases between the two ends. In nucleotides, the CDR3 is TGCGCCAGCAGCCAAGTGTTCTTGGGAGCCAAAAACATTCAGTACTTC. This gives the protein CASSQVFLGAKNIQYF.

V is TRBV6-6 and J is TRBJ2-7; 8 positions agree with TRBD1. Unmatched junction bases numbered 7, after V lost 6 bases and J lost 3 bases. Germline assignment: CDR1 MNHNY and CDR2 SVGAGI (reference sequence). This CDR3 is built from 14 residues. Here the CDR3 reads CASRRQGQIYEQYF. CDR3 bases: TGTGCCAGCAGACGACAGGGGCAAATCTACGAGCAGTACTTC.

This chain uses TRBV6-4 with TRBJ2-1; TRBD2 matches at 10 bases. Germline CDR1 and CDR2: MRHNA and SNTAGT. The CDR3 covers 16 residues. V trimming: 4 bases; J trimming: 2 bases; junction bases outside the gene matches: 5. CDR3 in DNA: TGTGCCAGCAGTGTGGGGACTAGCGCACCCTACAATGAGCAGTTCTTC. Amino acids: CASSVGTSAPYNEQFF.

The rearrangement joins TRBV5-1 to TRBJ2-5; perhaps TRBD2 as D (5 bases). Trimming stripped 0 bases from V and 1 base from J, with 13 bases between. Germline lookup yields CDR1 SGHRS and CDR2 YFSETQ. The CDR3 has 16 amino acids. Here the CDR3 reads CASSLGSEPGQETQYF. The DNA of the CDR3 is TGCGCCAGCAGCTTGGGTAGCGAGCCTGGCCAAGAGACCCAGTACTTC.

This chain links TRBV11-2 with TRBJ1-5; D is ambiguous. The V gene lost 0 bases and the J gene lost 1 base, with 4 bases spanning the gap. The length of the CDR3 is 14 residues. Germline CDR1 is SGHAT and CDR2 is FQNNGV. CDR3 amino acids: CASSLDKSNQPQHF. CDR3 nucleotides: TGTGCCAGCAGCTTAGACAAGAGCAATCAGCCCCAGCATTTT.

This clone has more than one count but fewer than ten. This chain joins TRBV9 and TRBJ1-1; the D is unclear. V was trimmed by 3 bases and J by 0 bases, leaving 12 bases between them. Germline V lookup: CDR1 SGDLS, CDR2 YYNGEE. This CDR3 region has 15 residues. The CDR3 loop is CASSAYSGVNTEAFF. As DNA, the CDR3 is TGTGCCAGCAGCGCGTACAGCGGGGTGAACACTGAAGCTTTCTTT.

Details on this clone: This CDR3 is also generated by other DNA sequences in the sample. CDR3 sequence: CASSLGTAGNEKLFF. The CDR3, as DNA: TGCGCCAGCAGCTTGGGTACCGCGGGGAATGAAAAACTGTTTTTT. The rearrangement joins TRBV5-1 to TRBJ1-4, with D hard to call. The CDR3 spans 15 residues. Germline assignment: CDR1 SGHRS and CDR2 YFSETQ. The ends were cut back, 0 bases at V and 5 bases at J, with 11 bases in the middle. The full variable domain, in which reference TRBV5-1 and TRBJ1-4 provide the parts outside the CDR3, is KAGVTQTPRYLIKTRGQQVTLSCSPISGHRSVSWYQQTPGQGLQFLFEYFSETQRNKGNFPGRFSGRQFSNSRSEMNVSTLELGDSALYLCASSLGTAGNEKLFFGSGTQLSVL.

The gene calls are TRBV11-3 and TRBJ2-7; 9 bases match TRBD1. This CDR3 region has 15 residues. V trimming: 5 bases; J trimming: 6 bases; junction bases outside the gene matches: 11. The germline CDR1 and CDR2 sequences are SGHNT and YENEEA. DNA for the CDR3: TGTGCCAGCAGCCAGACCGGGACAGGGATTGCCGAGCAGTACTTC. Translation: CASSQTGTGIAEQYF.

The V gene is TRBV30, the J gene TRBJ1-5, with D unresolved. CDR3 length: 11 amino acids. The germline CDR1 and CDR2 sequences are GTSNPN and SVGIG (reference sequence). The V end was cut by 1 base, the J end by 4 bases, with 2 bases between. DNA for the CDR3: TGTGCCTGGAGTGCGAATCAGCCCCAGCATTTT. As protein: CAWSANQPQHF.

This chain links TRBV19 with TRBJ1-2; no firm D call. Trimming left V 6 bases short and J 8 bases short, with 13 bases between. The CDR3 runs to 12 residues. The germline V gene has CDR1 LNHDA and CDR2 SQIVND (reference sequence). CDR3 amino acids: CASSGYLRGYTF. The CDR3 DNA follows: TGTGCCAGTAGCGGCTACCTGCGGGGCTACACCTTC.

This rearrangement joins TRBV5-6 to TRBJ2-7; 8 bases agree with TRBD1. This CDR3 comprises 14 residues. The V and J ends lost 2 bases and 1 base, in that order; junction bases with no gene match: 2. Per germline, CDR1 SGHDT and CDR2 YYEEEE. The CDR3 sequence is CASSFRDRSYEQYF. In DNA, the CDR3 is TGTGCCAGCAGCTTCCGGGACAGGTCCTACGAGCAGTACTTC.

The chain uses TRBV7-6 and TRBJ2-1; D is tentatively TRBD1 or TRBD2 (6 bases each). Germline V gene sequence: CDR1 SGHVS, CDR2 FNYEAQ. Trimming pared 0 bases from V and 5 bases from J, leaving 8 bases between. CDR3 length: 14 residues. The CDR3 region has the DNA TGTGCCAGCAGCTTAGCCGGGGGCCACAATGAGCAGTTCTTC. Amino acids: CASSLAGGHNEQFF.

The rearrangement joins TRBV5-6 to TRBJ2-7; 14 positions agree with TRBD2. This CDR3 region has 17 residues. Germline-derived CDR1 and CDR2 are SGHDT and YYEEEE. J gave up 4 bases and V 6 bases, and 12 bases lay outside the gene matches. In DNA form, the CDR3 reads TGTGCCAGCATTAACTCGGGACTAGCGGGGGCAAGTTACGAGCAGTACTTC. Protein product: CASINSGLAGASYEQYF.

The chain is built from TRBV2 and TRBJ2-7, with a possible D match to TRBD1 (5 bases). CDR1 is SNHLY and CDR2 is FYNNEI in the germline V gene. With 3 bases removed from V and 3 bases from J, the gap between germline ends came to 12 bases. The CDR3 loop spans 14 amino acids. The CDR3 loop reads CASSDPGKSYEQYF. Written as DNA, the CDR3 is TGTGCCAGCAGTGACCCAGGGAAAAGCTACGAGCAGTACTTC.

This rearrangement joins TRBV11-2 to TRBJ2-3; 10 bases map to TRBD2. This CDR3 is built from 15 residues. The germline V gene has CDR1 SGHAT and CDR2 FQNNGV. Germline trimming cut 5 bases from V and 2 bases from J; bases unmatched to any gene: 4. DNA of the CDR3: TGTGCCAGCAGCCCCAGCGGGGGGGCCACAGATACGCAGTATTTT. It codes for CASSPSGGATDTQYF.

CDR3 sequence reads: CASSFGGRPDTQYF. Here the CDR3 DNA reads TGTGCCAGCAGCTTCGGAGGGAGGCCAGATACGCAGTATTTT. The chain employs TRBV7-2 and TRBJ2-3; D possibly corresponds to TRBD2 (6 bases). The CDR3 runs to 14 residues. Trimming took 3 bases from V and 4 from J, leaving 11 bases between them. Germline CDR1 SGHTA, CDR2 FQGNSA.

As concerns this clone: Different DNA sequences within this sample yield the same CDR3. The V call is TRBV5-1, the J call TRBJ2-1, with 7 bases lining up with TRBD1. The germline CDR1 and CDR2 sequences are SGHRS and YFSETQ. The V gene end was trimmed by 4 bases and the J gene end by 4 bases; junction bases not matched to a gene: 2. The length of the CDR3 is 13 residues. The CDR3 DNA reads as TGCGCCAGCAGCCTGGGACAGTACAATGAGCAGTTCTTC. Translated, it gives CASSLGQYNEQFF.

The CDR3: CASSPGGAYNSPLHF. The CDR3 DNA sequence: TGCGCCAGCAGCCCCGGGGGGGCCTATAATTCACCCCTCCACTTT. The chain carries TRBV5-1 and TRBJ1-6; D is possibly TRBD1 (5 bases). This CDR3 has 15 residues. The germline V and J ends were trimmed by 4 bases and 2 bases, with 10 bases remaining between them. Germline V lookup: CDR1 SGHRS, CDR2 YFSETQ.

This clone was seen more than once but under ten times. The chain uses TRBV7-9 and TRBJ1-3; D is unclear. Germline CDR1 and CDR2: SEHNR and FQNEAQ (reference sequence). Trimming took 6 bases from V and 0 from J, leaving 6 bases between them. The CDR3 covers 13 residues. Written as DNA, the CDR3 is TGTGCCAGCAGGGGTCCCTCTGGAAACACCATATATTTT. It specifies CASRGPSGNTIYF.

This sequence joins TRBV6-1 and TRBJ2-6; no clear D. The CDR3 covers 12 residues. Germline values: CDR1 MNHNS, CDR2 SASEGT. The ends were cut back, 7 bases at V and 2 bases at J, with 3 bases in the middle. The CDR3 DNA sequence: TGTGCCAGCACCCCTGGGGCCAACGTCCTGACTTTC. Its protein product is CASTPGANVLTF.

The CDR3 reads CASSFQGGVYNSPLHF. The CDR3, as DNA: TGTGCCAGCAGTTTCCAGGGGGGCGTCTATAATTCACCCCTCCACTTT. The chain recombines TRBV6-6 with TRBJ1-6, with 7 bases aligning to TRBD1. The CDR3 is 16 amino acids. V shed 4 bases and J 3 bases; nucleotides not matched to a gene: 6. Germline values: CDR1 MNHNY, CDR2 SVGAGI (reference sequence).